This T cell receptor (beta chain) was captured by sequencing in a study of shared clonotypes between healthy human individuals. Study-wide results and caveats: Sequencing depth was expected to affect clonotype sharing among donors.

Produced via immunoSEQ multiplex PCR; TCRdb's table is partial and in-frame only. This table holds 550,000 to 850,000 clones, around 67% found once. Germline CDR1 is SGHVS and CDR2 is FQNEAQ. There are 15 residues in the CDR3. Losses at the gene ends were 5 bases for V and 2 bases for J; bases not matched to a gene: 8. A remark on this clone: The target antigen is unknown.

The sequenced material came from memory CD4+ T cells sorted from blood. Subset reported: CD45RA-negative fraction. J is TRBJ2-7 and V is TRBV7-8; 8 bases align to TRBD2. The receptor was derived from a woman in her twenties or thirties in good health. The CDR3 DNA sequence: TGTGCCAGCAGCCCCATAGCGGGGAGCACCTACGAGCAGTACTTC. Protein: CASSPIAGSTYEQYF. Supplemented by reference TRBV7-8 and TRBJ2-7, the full variable domain reads GAGVSQSPRYKVAKRGQDVALRCDPISGHVSLFWYQQALGQGPEFLTYFQNEAQLDKSGLPSDRFFAERPEGSVSTLKIQRTQQEDSAVYLCASSPIAGSTYEQYFGPGTRLTVT.